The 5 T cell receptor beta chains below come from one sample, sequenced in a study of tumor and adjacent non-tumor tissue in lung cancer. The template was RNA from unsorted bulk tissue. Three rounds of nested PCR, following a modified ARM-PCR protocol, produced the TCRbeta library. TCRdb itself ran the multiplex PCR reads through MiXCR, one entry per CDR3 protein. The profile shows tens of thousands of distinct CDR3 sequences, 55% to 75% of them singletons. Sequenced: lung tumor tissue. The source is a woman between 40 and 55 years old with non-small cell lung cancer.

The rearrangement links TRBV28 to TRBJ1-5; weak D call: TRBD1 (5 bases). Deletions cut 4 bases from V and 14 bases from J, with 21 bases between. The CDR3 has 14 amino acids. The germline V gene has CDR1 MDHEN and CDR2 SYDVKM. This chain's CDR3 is CASSSGQAYQHKHF. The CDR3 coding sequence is TGTGCCAGCAGTTCAGGACAAGCCTATCAGCACAAGCATTTT.

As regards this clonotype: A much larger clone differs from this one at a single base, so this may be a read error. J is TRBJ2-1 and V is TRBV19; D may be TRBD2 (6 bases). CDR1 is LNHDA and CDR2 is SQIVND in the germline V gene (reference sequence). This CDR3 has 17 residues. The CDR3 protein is CTSSIDRGTGDYNEQFF. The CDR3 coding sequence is TGTACCAGTAGTATAGATCGTGGGACGGGGGACTACAATGAGCAGTTCTTC.

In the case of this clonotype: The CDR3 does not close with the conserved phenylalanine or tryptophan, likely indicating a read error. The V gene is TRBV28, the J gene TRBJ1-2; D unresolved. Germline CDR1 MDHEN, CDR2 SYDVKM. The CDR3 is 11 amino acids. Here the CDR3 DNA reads TGTGCCAGCAGCCGAAACTATGACTACACCTCC. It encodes CASSRNYDYTS.

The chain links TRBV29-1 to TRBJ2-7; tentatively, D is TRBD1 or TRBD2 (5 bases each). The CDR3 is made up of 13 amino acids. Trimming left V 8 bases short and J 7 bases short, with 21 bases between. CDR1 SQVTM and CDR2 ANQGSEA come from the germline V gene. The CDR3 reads CSLTGTDLQEQYF. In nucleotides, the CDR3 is TGCAGCCTCACCGGGACGGACCTACAAGAGCAGTACTTC.

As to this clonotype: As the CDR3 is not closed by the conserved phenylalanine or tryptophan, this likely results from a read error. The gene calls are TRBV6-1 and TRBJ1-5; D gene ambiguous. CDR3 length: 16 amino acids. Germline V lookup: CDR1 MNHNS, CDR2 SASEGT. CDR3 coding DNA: TGTGCCAGCAGTGACGCGGCAGACCCTGGGTATCAGCACCAGCATTTA. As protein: CASSDAADPGYQHQHL.